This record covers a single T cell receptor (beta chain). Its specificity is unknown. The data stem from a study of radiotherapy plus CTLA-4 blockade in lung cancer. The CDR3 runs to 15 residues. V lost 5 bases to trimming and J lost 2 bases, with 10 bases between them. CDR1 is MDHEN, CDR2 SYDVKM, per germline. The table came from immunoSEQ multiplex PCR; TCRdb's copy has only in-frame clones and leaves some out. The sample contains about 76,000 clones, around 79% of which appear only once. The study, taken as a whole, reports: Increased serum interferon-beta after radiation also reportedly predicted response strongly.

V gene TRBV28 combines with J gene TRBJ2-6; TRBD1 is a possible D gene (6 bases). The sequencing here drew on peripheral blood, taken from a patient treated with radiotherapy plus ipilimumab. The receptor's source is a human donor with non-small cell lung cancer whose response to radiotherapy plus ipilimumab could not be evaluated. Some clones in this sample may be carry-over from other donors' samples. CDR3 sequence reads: CASSTTGTGANVLTF. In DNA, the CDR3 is TGTGCCAGCAGTACTACAGGGACTGGGGCCAACGTCCTGACTTTC.